These 30 T cell receptor beta chains came from one sample sequenced in a study of blood T cell repertoires in COVID-19 (dated by TCRdb to about 2020). Receptor libraries were prepared by the immunoSEQ multiplex PCR assay. TCRdb took this table from immuneACCESS and kept in-frame rearrangements with V and J called. Such tables lack part of the clones; where checked against another copy, unresolved V genes explain under half of the gap, and the rest is unexplained. The sample table contains under 200,000 clones; only one count was recorded for roughly 91% of them. The ten largest clonotypes hold 5% to 6.5% of the sample. The source material was peripheral blood. The source of these receptors is a man aged 35 to 55 with active or convalescent COVID-19.

This clone was found a few times. This rearrangement joins TRBV15 to TRBJ1-2; weak D call: TRBD1 (5 bases). Looked up from germline, CDR1 is LNHNV and CDR2 is YYDKDF (reference sequence). This CDR3 comprises 16 residues. V was shortened by 0 bases and J by 1 base, with 12 bases between the two germline ends. The CDR3 region is CATSRDREGINYGYTF. CDR3 coding DNA: TGTGCCACCAGCAGAGATCGGGAGGGGATTAACTATGGCTACACCTTC.

The chain couples TRBV4-3 to TRBJ1-3; the D is unclear. There are 17 residues in the CDR3. Germline V gene data show CDR1 as LGHNA and CDR2 as YSLEER. The V end was cut by 4 bases, the J end by 0 bases, with 16 bases between. CDR3 sequence: CASSPSTTGSSGNTIYF. DNA for the CDR3: TGCGCCAGCAGCCCTTCTACTACCGGGTCCTCTGGAAACACCATATATTTT.

This clone was observed a handful of times. The chain combines TRBV19 with TRBJ1-2; D not resolved. The CDR3 covers 14 residues. V was cut by 1 base and J by 3 bases, with 9 bases left in between. Germline CDR1 and CDR2: LNHDA and SQIVND (reference sequence). The CDR3 reads CASSIGSFDYGYTF. Here the CDR3 DNA reads TGTGCCAGTAGTATAGGGAGTTTTGACTATGGCTACACCTTC.

The chain employs TRBV5-1 and TRBJ2-2; D is unclear. V lost 6 bases, J lost 0 bases, and 15 bases lay in between. CDR3 length equals 16 residues. Germline CDR1 SGHRS, CDR2 YFSETQ. This chain's CDR3 is CASKSTGATNTGELFF. The CDR3 bases are TGCGCCAGCAAATCGACGGGTGCTACGAACACCGGGGAGCTGTTTTTT.

V and J are TRBV3-1 (or the pseudogene TRBV3-2) and TRBJ2-3, with 8 bases aligning to TRBD2. The CDR3 is 17 residues long. V was pared by 1 base and J by 4 bases, with 10 bases of the junction left unmatched. Per germline, CDR1 LGHDT and CDR2 YNNKEL (reference sequence). The CDR3 DNA is TGTGCCAGCAGCCAAGGTCCGGGGCGGGGGGAACCAGATACGCAGTATTTT. Residues: CASSQGPGRGEPDTQYF.

CDR3 in amino acids: CSVDFHNYGYTF. CDR3 in DNA: TGCAGCGTTGATTTCCATAACTATGGCTACACCTTC. V usage is TRBV29-1 and J usage is TRBJ1-2, with D hard to call. Germline V lookup: CDR1 SQVTM, CDR2 ANQGSEA. This CDR3 is built from 12 residues. V lost 3 bases and J lost 1, with 6 bases in between.

This clone was seen just once. The V and J genes are TRBV28 and TRBJ2-1, with TRBD1 matching 7 bases. V shed 5 bases, J shed 4 bases, and the junction held 11 bases outside the gene matches. The germline V gene encodes CDR1 MDHEN and CDR2 SYDVKM. The CDR3 is made up of 16 amino acids. The CDR3 coding sequence is TGTGCCAGCAGTAAAATTACAGGGGATAAGTACAATGAGCAGTTCTTC. It translates to CASSKITGDKYNEQFF.

This clone was seen more than once but under ten times. V and J are TRBV2 and TRBJ2-1, with 7 nucleotides matching TRBD1. CDR1 is SNHLY and CDR2 is FYNNEI in the germline V gene. The CDR3 contains 14 residues. The trim removed 9 bases at V and 0 bases at J, leaving 5 bases unmatched. CDR3 in amino acids: CASSRDSSYNEQFF. CDR3 sequence (DNA): TGTGCCAGTTCACGGGACAGCTCCTACAATGAGCAGTTCTTC.

This clone was detected only a few times. V and J are TRBV3-1 (or the pseudogene TRBV3-2) and TRBJ1-2, with D possibly matching TRBD1 (6 bases). CDR1 is LGHDT and CDR2 is YNNKEL in the germline V gene (reference sequence). Deletions cut 0 bases from V and 8 bases from J, with 10 bases between. The CDR3 is 13 amino acids. CDR3 nucleotide sequence: TGTGCCAGCAGCCAAGACCAGGGGAAAGGCTACACCTTC. The encoded protein is CASSQDQGKGYTF.

This chain uses TRBV7-9 with TRBJ2-1; TRBD2 is a possible D gene (6 bases). The CDR3 spans 15 residues. Germline CDR1 reads SEHNR; CDR2 reads FQNEAQ (reference sequence). Trimming removed 5 bases from V and 3 bases from J, with 14 bases in between. CDR3 protein: CASSPRGSGYNEQFF. Written as DNA, the CDR3 is TGTGCCAGCAGCCCCCGGGGGTCGGGCTACAATGAGCAGTTCTTC.

This clone was observed once. This chain uses TRBV7-2 with TRBJ1-2; D gene ambiguous. The germline V gene has CDR1 SGHTA and CDR2 FQGNSA. The CDR3 extends over 15 amino acids. The germline V and J ends were trimmed by 3 bases and 0 bases, with 11 bases remaining between them. The chain's CDR3 is CASSFLNTTNYGYTF. The CDR3 DNA reads TGTGCCAGCAGCTTTCTGAACACAACTAACTATGGCTACACCTTC.

CDR3 in amino acids: CASSAPGQGATGELFF. Written as DNA, the CDR3 is TGTGCCAGCAGTGCCCCCGGACAGGGCGCCACCGGGGAGCTGTTTTTT. The chain has TRBV28 and TRBJ2-2; the match to TRBD1 covers 8 bases. With 5 bases clipped from V and 4 bases from J, the junction kept 9 bases outside the gene matches. CDR1 is MDHEN, CDR2 SYDVKM, per germline. The CDR3 loop spans 16 amino acids.

This clone has only a few counts. This sequence joins TRBV4-1 and TRBJ2-7, with unresolved D. CDR1 and CDR2 from the germline V gene are MGHRA and YSYEKL. The CDR3 spans 14 residues. Trimming removed 1 base from V and 1 base from J, with 8 bases in between. In DNA, the CDR3 is TGCGCCAGCAGCCAAGCCCTAGGTTCCTACGAGCAGTACTTC. This codes for CASSQALGSYEQYF.

The rearrangement uses TRBV7-2 and TRBJ2-1; possible D gene TRBD2, 6 bases. The CDR3 is 16 amino acids. Germline CDR1 is SGHTA and CDR2 is FQGNSA. V shed 1 base and J shed 1 base, with 11 bases lying between them. The chain's CDR3 is CASSLGVGGSYNEQFF. The CDR3 region has the DNA TGTGCCAGCAGCTTAGGGGTCGGGGGTTCCTACAATGAGCAGTTCTTC.

The chain recombines TRBV7-3 with TRBJ1-3; D not certain. Trimming took off 4 bases at V and 0 bases at J, with 7 bases between the two ends. Germline loops: CDR1 SGHTA, CDR2 FQGTGA. The CDR3 is 14 residues long. The CDR3 DNA sequence: TGTGCCAGCAGCTCGGGGTTCTCTGGAAACACCATATATTTT. Protein: CASSSGFSGNTIYF.

This chain links TRBV6-4 with TRBJ1-2; the match to TRBD1 covers 7 bases. The germline gives CDR1 MRHNA, CDR2 SNTAGT. The CDR3 extends over 14 amino acids. The J segment lost 5 bases and the V segment lost 0 bases, leaving 3 bases of the junction unmatched. For the CDR3, the DNA is TGTGCCAGCAGTGACTCGTACAGGGGTTATGGCTACACCTTC. Amino acid sequence: CASSDSYRGYGYTF.

J is TRBJ1-3 and V is TRBV27, with D uncertain. The CDR3 has 13 amino acids. V was clipped by 3 bases and J by 0 bases, with 3 bases between them. Looked up from germline, CDR1 is MNHEY and CDR2 is SMNVEV (reference sequence). The CDR3 protein is CASSFSSGNTIYF. CDR3 sequence (DNA): TGTGCCAGCAGTTTCAGCTCTGGAAACACCATATATTTT.

CDR3 loop: CASSTPDSDTGELFF. CDR3 in DNA: TGTGCCAGCAGCACTCCGGACAGTGACACCGGGGAGCTGTTTTTT. This chain links TRBV5-6 with TRBJ2-2, with a weak D call TRBD1 (6 bases). Trimming stripped 4 bases from V and 3 bases from J, with 13 bases between. This CDR3 has 15 amino acids. The germline CDR1 and CDR2 sequences are SGHDT and YYEEEE.

The genes are TRBV19 and TRBJ2-7, with 7 bases identical to TRBD1. The CDR3 spans 13 residues. Trimming took 6 bases from V and 7 from J; bases not matched to a gene: 9. The V gene's germline CDR1 is LNHDA and CDR2 SQIVND (reference sequence). DNA of the CDR3: TGTGCCAGTAGAGACCCGACAGGGCTAGAGCAGTACTTC. As protein: CASRDPTGLEQYF.

DNA of the CDR3: TGTGCCAGCAGTTCCGCAGGGGGGACTCAGGGGTATGGCTACACCTTC. Its protein is CASSSAGGTQGYGYTF. The rearrangement joins TRBV28 to TRBJ1-2; 7 bases align to TRBD1. This CDR3 contains 16 residues. V lost 4 bases to trimming and J lost 5 bases; unmatched junction nucleotides: 13. Per the germline V gene, CDR1 is MDHEN and CDR2 is SYDVKM.

This sequence joins TRBV27 and TRBJ1-2; D perhaps matches TRBD1 (5 bases). The CDR3 is 14 amino acids. Germline values: CDR1 MNHEY, CDR2 SMNVEV (reference sequence). V was clipped by 5 bases and J by 4 bases, with 14 bases between them. The CDR3 DNA is TGTGCCAGCAGTCTCATATGGGGCGGCTATGGCTACACCTTC. Translation: CASSLIWGGYGYTF.

This clone was seen just once. The chain uses TRBV6-1 and TRBJ2-2; possible D gene TRBD2, 5 bases. V lost 2 bases, J lost 6 bases, and 13 bases lay in between. Per germline, CDR1 MNHNS and CDR2 SASEGT. This CDR3 has 15 amino acids. The CDR3 region has the DNA TGTGCCAGCAGTGAATACGGGGTAGTCGCCGGGGAGCTGTTTTTT. As protein: CASSEYGVVAGELFF.

This chain links TRBV29-1 with TRBJ2-1; TRBD2 might be the D (6 bases). Germline CDR1 is SQVTM and CDR2 is ANQGSEA. The CDR3 spans 11 residues. V lost 4 bases and J lost 15, with 16 bases in between. Written as DNA, the CDR3 is TGCAGCGTTGGACTTGCAGGAGGGACGTTCTTC. It codes for CSVGLAGGTFF.

The chain is built from TRBV4-1 and TRBJ2-2; D gene uncertain. The V gene lost 0 bases and the J gene lost 4 bases, with 6 bases spanning the gap. CDR1 and CDR2 (germline): MGHRA, YSYEKL. The CDR3 loop spans 14 amino acids. CDR3 nucleotides: TGCGCCAGCAGCCAAGATCCCAGCACCGGGGAGCTGTTTTTT. Residues: CASSQDPSTGELFF.

V gene TRBV30 combines with J gene TRBJ1-2; 9 positions agree with TRBD1. The J segment lost 4 bases and the V segment lost 1 base, leaving 16 bases of the junction unmatched. Looked up from germline, CDR1 is GTSNPN and CDR2 is SVGIG (reference sequence). This CDR3 spans 18 amino acids. The CDR3 bases are TGTGCCTGGAGTGCTGATCCGGGACAGGGTTTGGCAAGCTATGGCTACACCTTC. As protein: CAWSADPGQGLASYGYTF.

This rearrangement joins TRBV19 to TRBJ1-1, with 7 bases lining up with TRBD1. This CDR3 comprises 13 residues. The V and J ends lost 8 bases and 1 base, in that order; junction bases with no gene match: 4. Germline lookup yields CDR1 LNHDA and CDR2 SQIVND (reference sequence). CDR3 sequence: CASSGTANTEAFF. CDR3 nucleotide sequence: TGTGCCAGTTCCGGGACAGCGAACACTGAAGCTTTCTTT.

The chain combines TRBV19 with TRBJ2-5; 7 bases align to TRBD2. V lost 1 base to trimming and J lost 6 bases; unmatched junction nucleotides: 5. From germline, CDR1 is LNHDA and CDR2 SQIVND (reference sequence). The CDR3 loop spans 14 amino acids. The chain's CDR3 is CASSIGAGVQTQYF. In DNA form, the CDR3 reads TGTGCCAGTAGTATAGGGGCGGGGGTACAGACCCAGTACTTC.

The chain combines TRBV15 with TRBJ1-6; D unclear. Deletions cut 0 bases from V and 9 bases from J, with 6 bases between. The CDR3 loop spans 13 amino acids. The germline gives CDR1 LNHNV, CDR2 YYDKDF (reference sequence). The CDR3 sequence is CATSRDLSSPLHF. In DNA form, the CDR3 reads TGTGCCACCAGCAGAGATCTGAGTTCACCCCTCCACTTT. Supplemented by reference TRBV15 and TRBJ1-6, the full variable domain reads DAMVIQNPRYQVTQFGKPVTLSCSQTLNHNVMYWYQQKSSQAPKLLFHYYDKDFNNEADTPDNFQSRRPNTSFCFLDIRSPGLGDTAMYLCATSRDLSSPLHFGNGTRLTVT.

V and J are TRBV5-1 and TRBJ2-7; maybe TRBD1 (5 bases). Germline V gene sequence: CDR1 SGHRS, CDR2 YFSETQ. This CDR3 has 14 residues. V was clipped by 0 bases and J by 1 base, with 8 bases between them. The CDR3 is CASSLAPGSYEQYF. The CDR3 coding sequence is TGCGCCAGCAGCTTGGCCCCAGGGTCCTACGAGCAGTACTTC.

The count of this clone is one. V usage is TRBV10-1 and J usage is TRBJ2-3; 10 positions match TRBD2. Germline lookup yields CDR1 WNHNN and CDR2 SYGVQD (reference sequence). V gave up 2 bases and J gave up 4 bases; unmatched junction bases: 15. The CDR3 is 19 residues long. CDR3 loop: CASSEQTSGRALIPDTQYF. The CDR3 DNA is TGCGCCAGCAGTGAGCAGACGAGCGGGAGGGCCTTGATTCCAGATACGCAGTATTTT.